Listed here is a single T cell receptor beta chain. The data originate from a study of blood T cell repertoires in COVID-19. Study in general: The United States, Italy and Spain provided the acute and convalescent COVID-19 samples. In each case, the material was cDNA or gDNA derived from T cells, B-cell-depleted T cells, or PBMCs.

The V and J ends lost 3 bases and 8 bases respectively, with 10 bases between them. The CDR3 contains 13 residues. In the authors' workflow: Amplification from reference gene primers served as the basis for estimated nucleated cell counts. The method was immunoSEQ multiplex PCR; TCRdb's version includes in-frame clones alone and lacks a portion of them. The V and J calls and the clone size are those of that table, but D and trimming were determined from the DNA. Of more than 120,000 clones listed, 87% are singletons. Sequencing was performed on peripheral blood. The chain has TRBV12-3 or TRBV12-4 and TRBJ1-4; no reliable D call. The TCR sequence derives from a woman between 50 and 59 years old with acute or convalescent COVID-19. CDR3 loop: CASSLAAPEKLFF. CDR3 in DNA: TGTGCCAGCAGTTTGGCGGCTCCCGAAAAACTGTTTTTT.